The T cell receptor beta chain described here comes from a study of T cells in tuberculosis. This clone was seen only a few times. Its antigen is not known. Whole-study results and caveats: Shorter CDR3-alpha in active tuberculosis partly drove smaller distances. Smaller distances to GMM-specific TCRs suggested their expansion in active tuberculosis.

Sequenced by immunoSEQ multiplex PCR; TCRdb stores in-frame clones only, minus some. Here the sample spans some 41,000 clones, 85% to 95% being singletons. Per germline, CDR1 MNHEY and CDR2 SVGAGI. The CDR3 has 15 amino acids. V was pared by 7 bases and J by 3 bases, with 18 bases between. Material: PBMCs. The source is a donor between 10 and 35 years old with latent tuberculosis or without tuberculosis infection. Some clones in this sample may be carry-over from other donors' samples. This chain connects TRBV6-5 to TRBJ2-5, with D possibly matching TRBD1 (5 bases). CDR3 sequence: CASTPYGAAKETQYF. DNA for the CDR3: TGTGCCAGCACTCCTTATGGGGCAGCTAAAGAGACCCAGTACTTC.